The present entry profiles one TCR beta chain with its context. Its antigen is unknown. Sample treatment: oral pan-JAK inhibitor, 5-10 mg twice daily. Germline lookup yields CDR1 GTSNPN and CDR2 SVGIG (reference sequence). Trimming stripped 8 bases from V and 2 bases from J, with 10 bases between. The CDR3 loop spans 11 amino acids. RNA was extracted and reverse transcribed into cDNA as the sequencing template. This table comes from immunoSEQ multiplex PCR, and its TCRdb copy is limited to in-frame clones, with some not included. In the table there are about 200,000 clones, about 65% of which are singletons. This sample stems from a study of CD8+ T cells in alopecia areata. Findings of the study overall: On tofacitinib, scalp and blood still held many of the expanded lesional clones.

This chain joins TRBV30 and TRBJ2-7; TRBD2 might be the D (6 bases). The source material was CD4+ T cells sorted from blood, sampled at approximately week 50, from a patient treated with tofacitinib. The clonotype was recovered from a human donor with alopecia areata. The CDR3 nucleotides read TGTGCCGGCACGGGGGCCTACGAGCAGTACTTC. This encodes CAGTGAYEQYF.